A selection of T cell receptor beta chains follows, all from one sample in a study of blood T cell repertoires in COVID-19. The data were produced by immunoSEQ multiplex PCR, yet TCRdb's version contains in-frame clones alone and is incomplete. The table records nearly 70,000 clones, roughly nine tenths of them present only once. The sequenced material came from peripheral blood. These receptors all stem from a man between 40 and 49 years old with COVID-19, enrolled during active disease. Each CDR3 is given with its conserved first and last residue. Fields, in order: clone size, J gene, CDR3 length, D gene, V gene, CDR3 protein, CDR3 DNA. The D gene is left open where the match is weak. The size of a clone is reported for some rows only, either as once, few or many, or as a class for expanded clones.

abundance: -
j_gene: TRBJ1-4
len: 15
d_gene: -
v_gene: TRBV19
CDR3aa: CASSINRETNEKLFF
CDR3nt: TGTGCCAGTAGTATCAACCGGGAAACTAATGAAAAACTGTTTTTT

abundance: -
j_gene: TRBJ1-4
len: 13
d_gene: TRBD1
v_gene: TRBV28
CDR3aa: CASSTGQSEKLFF
CDR3nt: TGTGCCAGCAGTACGGGACAGAGTGAAAAACTGTTTTTT

abundance: -
j_gene: TRBJ2-2
len: 15
d_gene: TRBD2
v_gene: TRBV28
CDR3aa: CASTQRLAGTGELFF
CDR3nt: TGTGCCAGCACCCAACGACTAGCGGGCACCGGGGAGCTGTTTTTT

abundance: -
j_gene: TRBJ2-5
len: 14
d_gene: -
v_gene: TRBV7-9
CDR3aa: CASSLGGDMKTQYF
CDR3nt: TGTGCCAGCAGCTTAGGAGGCGATATGAAGACCCAGTACTTC

abundance: -
j_gene: TRBJ1-5
len: 16
d_gene: -
v_gene: TRBV6-5
CDR3aa: CASSYSSQGGGQPQHF
CDR3nt: TGTGCCAGCAGTTACTCGAGTCAGGGCGGTGGGCAGCCCCAGCATTTT

abundance: -
j_gene: TRBJ2-5
len: 16
d_gene: TRBD2
v_gene: TRBV9
CDR3aa: CASSVVALAGEETQYF
CDR3nt: TGTGCCAGCAGCGTAGTAGCACTAGCGGGGGAAGAGACCCAGTACTTC

abundance: -
j_gene: TRBJ2-5
len: 16
d_gene: -
v_gene: TRBV5-5
CDR3aa: CASSLPEGATRETQYF
CDR3nt: TGTGCCAGCAGCTTACCGGAGGGGGCGACGAGGGAGACCCAGTACTTC

abundance: -
j_gene: TRBJ2-1
len: 13
d_gene: TRBD1
v_gene: TRBV19
CDR3aa: CASSPGQSNEQFF
CDR3nt: TGTGCCAGTAGCCCGGGACAGTCGAATGAGCAGTTCTTC

abundance: -
j_gene: TRBJ2-7
len: 12
d_gene: TRBD1
v_gene: TRBV29-1
CDR3aa: CSARGTGVEQYF
CDR3nt: TGCAGCGCCCGAGGGACAGGGGTCGAGCAGTACTTC

abundance: -
j_gene: TRBJ1-3
len: 16
d_gene: -
v_gene: TRBV7-9
CDR3aa: CASSLGATGDFDTIYF
CDR3nt: TGTGCCAGCAGCTTAGGAGCGACAGGAGACTTCGACACCATATATTTT

abundance: -
j_gene: TRBJ2-1
len: 15
d_gene: TRBD2
v_gene: TRBV11-2
CDR3aa: CASSLLAGGYNEQFF
CDR3nt: TGTGCCAGCAGCTTACTAGCGGGGGGCTACAATGAGCAGTTCTTC

abundance: -
j_gene: TRBJ2-3
len: 15
d_gene: TRBD2
v_gene: TRBV18
CDR3aa: CASSPSGGAVDTQYF
CDR3nt: TGTGCCAGCTCACCGAGCGGGGGGGCCGTAGATACGCAGTATTTT

abundance: -
j_gene: TRBJ2-1
len: 12
d_gene: -
v_gene: TRBV10-3
CDR3aa: CASAQGYNEQFF
CDR3nt: TGTGCCAGCGCCCAGGGGTACAATGAGCAGTTCTTC

abundance: -
j_gene: TRBJ2-7
len: 13
d_gene: -
v_gene: TRBV3-1/TRBV3-2
CDR3aa: CASSQDKFTQQYF
CDR3nt: TGTGCCAGCAGCCAAGATAAGTTTACTCAGCAGTACTTC

abundance: -
j_gene: TRBJ1-3
len: 13
d_gene: -
v_gene: TRBV9
CDR3aa: CASSRDNRNTIYF
CDR3nt: TGTGCCAGCAGCCGGGACAATCGAAACACCATATATTTT

abundance: -
j_gene: TRBJ2-5
len: 13
d_gene: -
v_gene: TRBV6-5
CDR3aa: CASSRREAETQYF
CDR3nt: TGTGCCAGCAGTCGCAGGGAGGCCGAGACCCAGTACTTC

abundance: -
j_gene: TRBJ2-7
len: 16
d_gene: TRBD1
v_gene: TRBV5-1
CDR3aa: CASRGQQQFNSYEQYF
CDR3nt: TGCGCCAGCAGGGGACAGCAACAATTTAACTCCTACGAGCAGTACTTC

abundance: -
j_gene: TRBJ2-7
len: 13
d_gene: TRBD1
v_gene: TRBV28
CDR3aa: CASSPGQGYEQYF
CDR3nt: TGTGCCAGCAGCCCCGGACAGGGCTACGAGCAGTACTTC

abundance: -
j_gene: TRBJ2-1
len: 16
d_gene: TRBD2
v_gene: TRBV19
CDR3aa: CASSPSSGGAYNEQFF
CDR3nt: TGTGCCAGTAGTCCTTCTAGCGGGGGGGCCTACAATGAGCAGTTCTTC

abundance: -
j_gene: TRBJ1-2
len: 14
d_gene: TRBD1
v_gene: TRBV28
CDR3aa: CASTGGGTAYGYTF
CDR3nt: TGTGCCAGCACCGGTGGGGGGACAGCCTATGGCTACACCTTC

abundance: -
j_gene: TRBJ2-5
len: 13
d_gene: -
v_gene: TRBV9
CDR3aa: CASSGTFQETQYF
CDR3nt: TGTGCCAGCAGCGGGACATTCCAAGAGACCCAGTACTTC

abundance: -
j_gene: TRBJ1-4
len: 13
d_gene: TRBD1
v_gene: TRBV30
CDR3aa: CAWNAGGREKLFF
CDR3nt: TGTGCCTGGAACGCAGGGGGAAGGGAAAAACTGTTTTTT

abundance: -
j_gene: TRBJ2-7
len: 17
d_gene: -
v_gene: TRBV27
CDR3aa: CASSPYPPDSGSYEQYF
CDR3nt: TGTGCCAGCAGTCCCTACCCCCCGGACAGTGGGTCCTACGAGCAGTACTTC

abundance: few
j_gene: TRBJ1-2
len: 15
d_gene: TRBD1
v_gene: TRBV27
CDR3aa: CASSLLQGAPGGYTF
CDR3nt: TGTGCCAGCAGTTTGCTACAGGGGGCCCCGGGGGGCTACACCTTC

abundance: -
j_gene: TRBJ2-7
len: 17
d_gene: TRBD1
v_gene: TRBV10-3
CDR3aa: CAISERAGQGMSYEQYF
CDR3nt: TGTGCCATCAGTGAGAGGGCGGGACAGGGTATGAGCTACGAGCAGTACTTC

abundance: once
j_gene: TRBJ1-5
len: 13
d_gene: TRBD1
v_gene: TRBV6-5
CDR3aa: CASSSGGRQPQHF
CDR3nt: TGTGCCAGCAGCTCAGGGGGCAGACAGCCCCAGCATTTT

abundance: -
j_gene: TRBJ1-5
len: 13
d_gene: -
v_gene: TRBV5-4
CDR3aa: CASSLDRNQPQHF
CDR3nt: TGTGCCAGCAGCTTGGATCGGAATCAGCCCCAGCATTTT

abundance: -
j_gene: TRBJ1-5
len: 15
d_gene: -
v_gene: TRBV19
CDR3aa: CASTTQQGTNQPQHF
CDR3nt: TGTGCCAGTACCACACAACAGGGTACCAATCAGCCCCAGCATTTT

abundance: few
j_gene: TRBJ1-5
len: 12
d_gene: -
v_gene: TRBV7-9
CDR3aa: CASSLVNQPQHF
CDR3nt: TGTGCCAGCAGCTTAGTAAATCAGCCCCAGCATTTT

abundance: -
j_gene: TRBJ2-5
len: 17
d_gene: -
v_gene: TRBV21-1
CDR3aa: CASSLGIPTGVQETQYF
CDR3nt: TGTGCCAGCAGCTTGGGGATTCCGACAGGGGTCCAAGAGACCCAGTACTTC

abundance: -
j_gene: TRBJ2-1
len: 14
d_gene: TRBD2
v_gene: TRBV24-1
CDR3aa: CATSGAGVYNEQFF
CDR3nt: TGTGCCACCAGTGGCGCGGGGGTCTACAATGAGCAGTTCTTC

abundance: once
j_gene: TRBJ1-5
len: 13
d_gene: -
v_gene: TRBV29-1
CDR3aa: CSVVWGDNQPQHF
CDR3nt: TGCAGCGTTGTCTGGGGGGACAATCAGCCCCAGCATTTT

abundance: -
j_gene: TRBJ2-3
len: 19
d_gene: TRBD2
v_gene: TRBV4-2
CDR3aa: CASSQVGWVAGGPEDTQYF
CDR3nt: TGTGCCAGCAGCCAAGTTGGGTGGGTGGCGGGGGGGCCCGAAGATACGCAGTATTTT

abundance: few
j_gene: TRBJ1-1
len: 15
d_gene: -
v_gene: TRBV5-6
CDR3aa: CASSLEPGKDTEAFF
CDR3nt: TGTGCCAGCAGCTTGGAACCAGGGAAGGACACTGAAGCTTTCTTT

abundance: -
j_gene: TRBJ2-7
len: 13
d_gene: TRBD1
v_gene: TRBV10-3
CDR3aa: CAISVGQSYEQYF
CDR3nt: TGTGCCATCAGCGTGGGACAGTCCTACGAGCAGTACTTC

abundance: -
j_gene: TRBJ2-3
len: 16
d_gene: -
v_gene: TRBV21-1
CDR3aa: CASSPLAGRRTDTQYF
CDR3nt: TGTGCCAGCAGCCCGCTAGCGGGCCGGAGGACAGATACGCAGTATTTT

abundance: few
j_gene: TRBJ2-5
len: 13
d_gene: -
v_gene: TRBV4-1
CDR3aa: CASSHWRGETQYF
CDR3nt: TGCGCCAGCAGCCATTGGCGGGGAGAGACCCAGTACTTC

abundance: -
j_gene: TRBJ2-7
len: 15
d_gene: TRBD1
v_gene: TRBV7-9
CDR3aa: CASSPRDRGSGEQYF
CDR3nt: TGTGCCAGCAGCCCGAGGGACAGGGGGTCCGGCGAGCAGTACTTC

abundance: -
j_gene: TRBJ2-7
len: 14
d_gene: -
v_gene: TRBV18
CDR3aa: CASSPPGDSYEQYF
CDR3nt: TGTGCCAGCTCACCACCGGGTGACAGTTACGAGCAGTACTTC

abundance: -
j_gene: TRBJ2-1
len: 12
d_gene: TRBD1
v_gene: TRBV28
CDR3aa: CASSWDSRQQFF
CDR3nt: TGTGCCAGCAGTTGGGACAGCCGCCAGCAGTTCTTC

abundance: -
j_gene: TRBJ1-1
len: 14
d_gene: TRBD1
v_gene: TRBV6-5
CDR3aa: CASTTGQENTEAFF
CDR3nt: TGTGCCAGCACCACGGGACAGGAGAACACTGAAGCTTTCTTT

abundance: -
j_gene: TRBJ2-1
len: 17
d_gene: TRBD2
v_gene: TRBV11-2
CDR3aa: CASSQTGTSGGRGEQFF
CDR3nt: TGTGCCAGCAGCCAAACCGGGACTAGCGGGGGGCGGGGTGAGCAGTTCTTC